Listed below are T cell receptor beta chains from one sample, sequenced in a study of blood T cell repertoires in COVID-19. Generated by immunoSEQ multiplex PCR, the TCRdb table keeps only in-frame clones and is missing some. The sample carries about 180,000 clones, 85% to 90% recorded once. What was sequenced was peripheral blood. The receptors were sampled from a man in his 70s with active or convalescent COVID-19. The CDR3 runs from the conserved cysteine through the conserved F or W. The D gene is left open where the match is weak. A clone size is listed for some rows: how often the clone was seen (once, few, many), or a class if it is expanded.

d_gene,j_gene,v_gene,len,abundance,CDR3aa,CDR3nt
TRBD2,TRBJ2-1,TRBV19,14,-,CASIEAGSYNEQFF,TGTGCCAGTATAGAAGCGGGATCCTACAATGAGCAGTTCTTC
-,TRBJ1-2,TRBV19,14,-,CASSRTGQGYGYTF,TGTGCCAGTAGTAGGACCGGGCAGGGCTATGGCTACACCTTC
-,TRBJ1-2,TRBV6-2/TRBV6-3,14,-,CASSYSVGARGYTF,TGTGCCAGCAGTTACTCGGTAGGGGCGCGTGGCTACACCTTC
-,TRBJ2-7,TRBV2,10,-,CACGGGLGYF,TGTGCCTGCGGGGGCGGACTCGGGTACTTC
TRBD1,TRBJ1-6,TRBV6-2/TRBV6-3,16,-,CASSHDLQGSGSPLHF,TGTGCCAGCAGTCACGACCTACAGGGGTCGGGATCACCCCTCCACTTT
-,TRBJ1-2,TRBV6-2/TRBV6-3,13,once,CASSSVGDYGYTF,TGTGCCAGCAGTTCAGTCGGAGACTATGGCTACACCTTC
-,TRBJ1-6,TRBV7-9,13,-,CASSTHGNSPLHF,TGTGCCAGCAGCACACACGGGAATTCACCCCTCCACTTT
TRBD1,TRBJ1-4,TRBV19,15,-,CASSPAGTGNEKLFF,TGTGCCAGTAGTCCCGCCGGGACAGGGAATGAAAAACTGTTTTTT
-,TRBJ1-1,TRBV21-1,12,-,CASSVRTGGAFF,TGTGCCAGCAGCGTCCGGACAGGGGGGGCTTTCTTT
-,TRBJ1-4,TRBV12-1,17,-,CASSSHLEGPLAEKLFF,TGTGCCAGCAGCTCGCACCTTGAGGGCCCACTGGCTGAAAAACTGTTTTTT